This entry concerns a single T cell receptor (beta chain). TCRdb reprocessed the RT-PCR reads via MiXCR and lists one record per CDR3 protein. Here the sample spans about 680,000 distinct CDR3 sequences, 13% to 15% being singletons. Germline CDR1 LNHDA, CDR2 SQIVND (reference sequence). Trimming took 6 bases from V and 9 from J, leaving 14 bases between them. This CDR3 comprises 12 residues. V gene TRBV19 combines with J gene TRBJ2-5; D is unclear. Sequencing was carried out using memory CD4+ T cells from blood. The TCR was taken from a female donor in good health, serving as a healthy control. For the CDR3, the DNA is TGTGCCAGTAGCGTTCAAGGCGAGGCCCAGTACTTC. As protein: CASSVQGEAQYF.